This T cell receptor beta chain was profiled in a study of beta chain features in type 1 diabetes (dated by TCRdb to the late 2010s). Concerning the study at large: No differences in mean age, gender distribution, total cell number or subset yield were found between patients and healthy donors. Across all samples, almost 110 million sorted cells were examined, and cell number per subset correlated strongly with RNA yield. Naive and central memory subsets were obtained from all 30 or so donors, but regulatory and stem cell-like memory subsets were isolated from only 8 patients and about 8 healthy donors. In the study, recently diagnosed type 1 diabetes patients and matched healthy donors were compared on the TCRB repertoires of their sorted circulating CD4+ T cell subsets. What the work shows at the level of the full study, not this receptor alone: Because cDNA was sequenced instead of genomic DNA, activated cells with high expression could be over-represented, although the groups did not differ in activation or CD3 levels. Because the HLA sub-analyses included only small numbers of individuals, any influence of HLA type on TCRB rearrangement was left unresolved. Fewer insertions and more nucleotide deletions at VDJ recombination sites were observed in patients with type 1 diabetes, implying thymic rearrangement abnormalities. In all four CD4+ subsets, TCRB CDR3 length was moderately but significantly shorter in type 1 diabetes patients. Naive, central memory and regulatory TCRB repertoires appeared to be more alike among patients than among healthy donors. PCR might favor shorter templates, but patient and control samples were amplified and corrected together, so any skew would affect both groups equally.

Each donor gave one peripheral blood draw, approximately 110 mL on average, collected into heparinised tubes. Naive, central memory, regulatory and stem cell-like memory CD4+ T cells were sorted on a BD FACSAria II using a panel including CD45RO, CCR7, CD25, CD127, CD95 and CD27. Every sorted population had a purity above 95%. PBMCs were isolated immediately by Lymphoprep density gradient centrifugation and stained directly without culture. So that batch effects would be minimized, each experiment stained and sorted samples in pairs, pairing one healthy donor with one patient. CDR3 length: 16 amino acids, cysteine to phenylalanine. Left in the record is the CDR3 DNA by itself, 48 bases read in frame from the first base. According to the germline V gene (reference sequence), CDR1 reads SGHNT and CDR2 reads YYREEE. Trimming removed 5 bases from V and 5 bases from J; the gene matches leave 15 bases unexplained.

The table lists this clone with a few counts. The specificity of this receptor is unknown. No base-level quality is on record; no much larger clone is a single base apart. The High Capacity cDNA Reverse Transcription Kit was used to reverse transcribe all of the isolated RNA, meaning that expressed TCRB transcripts were what got sequenced. Deep immunoSEQ sequencing was performed on naive, central memory and regulatory T cell samples, with an average of around 3.5 million total reads per sample. After sorted cells were lysed in RLT buffer, RNA was extracted with DNase-treated RNeasy Micro or Mini kits, with the choice depending on cell number. Each cell subset was processed on its own to prevent cross-contamination, while patient and healthy donor samples were processed together. The immunoSEQ multiplex PCR was used to amplify TCRB sequences from cDNA, generating 87-bp fragments that spanned the CDR3 region. Sequencing of the amplicons was done on the Illumina HiSeq platform. From the authors' description of their analysis: PCR bias was corrected computationally using synthetic template baselines, and reads within Hamming distance 2 were collapsed, with unmergeable singletons discarded. Reads were aligned against IMGT so that V, D and J genes, CDR3 length and insertions or deletions at six rearrangement sites could be assigned. Within each subset, clonotype counts were normalized to sorted cell number, and only after that were true diversity and Gini coefficients computed with the tcR R package. Repertoire sharing was quantified using the overlap coefficient calculated on TCRB nucleotide sequences. Imported from immuneACCESS, the table was reduced by TCRdb to in-frame sequences with V and J called. These copies leave out some clones; in studies compared against another copy, an unresolved V gene accounts for under half, and the cause of the remainder is not known. V, J and clone size were drawn from that table, and D and trimming were deduced from the DNA. Counted in this sample were almost 350,000 clones; around 9.3% of them appeared once. Jointly, the top ten make up about 1% of the sample.

The clonotype was recovered from a man aged 25-45 years with type 1 diabetes. Here the chain combines TRBV5-4 and TRBJ1-2, with 7 central nucleotides matching TRBD1. Sample: central memory CD4+ T cells from blood. The nucleotide sequence is given as TGTGCCAGCAGTGGACAAGAGGGGGCTGCGGCGTATGGCTACACCTTC. It codes for CASSGQEGAAAYGYTF.